This T cell receptor (beta chain) was retrieved from a study of T cell repertoires in cytomegalovirus infection. CDR3 size: 17 residues. The V and J ends lost 7 bases and 2 bases respectively, with 23 bases between them. Per the germline V gene, CDR1 is MNHEY and CDR2 is SVGEGT. TCRdb used MiXCR to reprocess the reads, holding one entry per CDR3 protein. The sample includes approximately 1,000,000 distinct CDR3 sequences, 30% to 40% of them seen just once. About this clonotype itself: Its antigen is unidentified.

The TCR sequence derives from a human donor in good health (CMV status not recorded). Some clones in this sample may be carry-over from other donors' samples. This specimen was cultured CD8+ T cells from PBMCs, taken from culture after CMV antigen stimulation. The chain recombines TRBV6-2 or TRBV6-3 with TRBJ1-1, with TRBD1 as a possible D gene (5 bases). CDR3 nucleotides: TGTGCCAGCATCCCTTTTATGGAGGACACAGTCAACACTGAAGCTTTCTTT. Protein: CASIPFMEDTVNTEAFF.